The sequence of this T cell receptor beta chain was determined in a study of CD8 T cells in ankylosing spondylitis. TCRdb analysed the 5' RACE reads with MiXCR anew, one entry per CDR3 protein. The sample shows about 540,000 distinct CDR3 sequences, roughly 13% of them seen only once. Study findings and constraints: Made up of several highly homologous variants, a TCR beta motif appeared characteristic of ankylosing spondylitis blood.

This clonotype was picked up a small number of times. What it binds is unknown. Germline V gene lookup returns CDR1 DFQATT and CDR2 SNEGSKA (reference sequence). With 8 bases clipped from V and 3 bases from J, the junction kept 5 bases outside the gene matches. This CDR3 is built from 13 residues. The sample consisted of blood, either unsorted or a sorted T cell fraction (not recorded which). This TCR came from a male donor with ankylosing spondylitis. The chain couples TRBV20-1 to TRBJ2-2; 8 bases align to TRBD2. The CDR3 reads CSSREGDTGELFF. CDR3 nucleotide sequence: TGCAGTAGTCGGGAGGGGGACACCGGGGAGCTGTTTTTT.